These 22 T cell receptor beta chains share one sample of origin, sequenced in a study of blood T cell repertoires in COVID-19. The method was immunoSEQ multiplex PCR; TCRdb's version includes in-frame clones alone and lacks a portion of them. The table includes a few hundred thousand clones, more than 65% detected once. The sequenced material came from peripheral blood. Receptor source: an elderly woman with acute or convalescent COVID-19.

The chain employs TRBV19 and TRBJ2-1; D gene unclear. V was pared by 2 bases and J by 7 bases, with 15 bases between. There are 15 residues in the CDR3. In germline, CDR1 is LNHDA, CDR2 SQIVND (reference sequence). The CDR3 loop reads CASSIRENLRNEQFF. The CDR3 DNA follows: TGTGCCAGTAGTATAAGAGAGAACCTCCGGAATGAGCAGTTCTTC.

The chain is built from TRBV30 and TRBJ1-3; D gene uncertain. From germline, CDR1 is GTSNPN and CDR2 SVGIG (reference sequence). CDR3 length: 14 amino acids. V was trimmed by 1 base and J by 0 bases, leaving 7 bases between them. This chain's CDR3 is CAWSGGISGNTIYF. DNA of the CDR3: TGTGCCTGGAGTGGAGGCATCTCTGGAAACACCATATATTTT.

The chain couples TRBV10-3 to TRBJ1-6, with 9 bases identical to TRBD1. Germline CDR1 is ENHRY and CDR2 is SYGVKD. V gave up 0 bases and J gave up 8 bases; unmatched junction bases: 5. The CDR3 length is 16 residues. DNA for the CDR3: TGTGCCATCAGTGAGTCGGGACAGGGCGGACATTCACCCCTCCACTTT. Residues: CAISESGQGGHSPLHF.

The gene calls are TRBV4-3 and TRBJ2-7, with D hard to call. Trimming left V 1 base short and J 2 bases short, with 18 bases between. Per the germline V gene, CDR1 is LGHNA and CDR2 is YSLEER. This CDR3 is 17 amino acids long. The CDR3 bases are TGCGCCAGCAGCCAAGCCCCGCCGAGCCAACGCGCCTACGAGCAGTACTTC. It encodes CASSQAPPSQRAYEQYF.

The chain has TRBV6-1 and TRBJ1-1; D not certain. Germline V lookup: CDR1 MNHNS, CDR2 SASEGT. CDR3 length equals 16 residues. Trimming stripped 2 bases from V and 1 base from J, with 14 bases between. The CDR3 protein is CASSELEQARNTEAFF. As DNA, the CDR3 is TGTGCCAGCAGTGAACTTGAGCAGGCCAGGAACACTGAAGCTTTCTTT.

This clone was picked up a small number of times. The genes are TRBV2 and TRBJ1-2, with a weak D call TRBD1 (5 bases). V shed 2 bases and J shed 0 bases, with 7 bases lying between them. The CDR3 spans 14 residues. The V gene's germline CDR1 is SNHLY and CDR2 FYNNEI. The chain's CDR3 is CASSEQGANYGYTF. The CDR3 DNA reads TGTGCCAGCAGTGAACAGGGCGCTAACTATGGCTACACCTTC. The full variable domain, completed using reference TRBV2 and TRBJ1-2, is EPEVTQTPSHQVTQMGQEVILRCVPISNHLYFYWYRQILGQKVEFLVSFYNNEISEKSEIFDDQFSVERPDGSNFTLKIRSTKLEDSAMYFCASSEQGANYGYTFGSGTRLTVV.

The chain links TRBV11-3 to TRBJ1-2; weak D call: TRBD1 (5 bases). This CDR3 spans 13 amino acids. Trimming removed 0 bases from V and 7 bases from J, with 9 bases in between. CDR1 is SGHNT and CDR2 is YENEEA in the germline V gene. CDR3 sequence reads: CASSLEGRVGYTF. CDR3 nucleotide sequence: TGTGCCAGCAGCTTAGAGGGCAGGGTTGGCTACACCTTC.

CDR3 coding DNA: TGTGCCAGCAGTCGACAGGGCGAGGGCTCTGGAGCTTTCTTT. This translates into CASSRQGEGSGAFF. The chain recombines TRBV6-5 with TRBJ1-1; 7 bases fit TRBD1. Germline V CDR1 and CDR2: MNHEY, SVGAGI. The junction had 13 bases not matched to a gene; V was cut back by 5 bases and J by 10 bases. The CDR3 totals 14 residues.

About this clone itself: A junction end diverges from the germline sequence, so it may reflect a read error. V and J are TRBV5-6 and TRBJ2-7; possibly TRBD1 for D (7 bases). CDR1 and CDR2 (germline): SGHDT, YYEEEE. This CDR3 has 14 residues. The CDR3 DNA is TGTGCCAGCCGCTTGCCGGAGGGGGCGGGGGAGCAGTACTTC. It translates to CASRLPEGAGEQYF.

The CDR3 sequence: CASSEQGRNQPQHF. CDR3 nucleotides: TGTGCCAGCAGTGAACAGGGGAGAAATCAGCCCCAGCATTTT. The J gene is TRBJ1-5, the V gene TRBV2; the D gene is possibly TRBD1 (6 bases). There are 14 residues in the CDR3. Germline V gene lookup returns CDR1 SNHLY and CDR2 FYNNEI. The V gene lost 2 bases and the J gene lost 4 bases, with 9 bases spanning the gap.

The rearrangement links TRBV5-1 to TRBJ1-3; 10 bases fit TRBD1. CDR3 length equals 19 residues. V shed 4 bases, J shed 0 bases, and the junction held 13 bases outside the gene matches. Germline V CDR1 and CDR2: SGHRS, YFSETQ. The CDR3 protein is CASSPVNRDRGTSGNTIYF. DNA for the CDR3: TGCGCCAGCAGCCCAGTAAACCGGGACAGGGGAACCTCTGGAAACACCATATATTTT.

This clone has a handful of counts. This chain links TRBV5-6 with TRBJ1-3; D not resolved. With 0 bases removed from V and 2 bases from J, the gap between germline ends came to 6 bases. This CDR3 spans 14 amino acids. Germline CDR1 SGHDT, CDR2 YYEEEE. DNA for the CDR3: TGTGCCAGCAGCTTGGGCCAGGCTGGAAACACCATATATTTT. Translating gives CASSLGQAGNTIYF. Drawing the rest from reference TRBV5-6 and TRBJ1-3, the complete variable domain is DAGVTQSPTHLIKTRGQQVTLRCSPKSGHDTVSWYQQALGQGPQFIFQYYEEEERQRGNFPDRFSGHQFPNYSSELNVNALLLGDSALYLCASSLGQAGNTIYFGEGSWLTVV.

The V and J genes are TRBV6-2 or TRBV6-3 and TRBJ2-7; TRBD2 matches 10 bases. The CDR3 covers 14 residues. Germline V CDR1 and CDR2: MNHEY, SVGEGT. V trimming: 5 bases; J trimming: 7 bases; junction bases outside the gene matches: 8. The chain's CDR3 is CASSQLAGSEEQYF. CDR3 bases: TGTGCCAGCAGTCAACTAGCGGGGTCGGAGGAGCAGTACTTC.

A few counts support this clone. V usage is TRBV21-1 and J usage is TRBJ1-1. TRBV21-1 is shown as a pseudogene. CDR3 length equals 15 residues. DNA of the CDR3: TGTGCCAGCAGCAAAGTGGAGGCGGAGGACACTGAAGCTTTCTTT. It translates to CASSKVEAEDTEAFF.

The genes are TRBV2 and TRBJ2-1, with TRBD2 identical over 9 bases. The germline CDR1 and CDR2 sequences are SNHLY and FYNNEI. The CDR3 is made up of 15 amino acids. Germline trimming cut 1 base from V and 5 bases from J; bases unmatched to any gene: 3. In nucleotides, the CDR3 is TGTGCCAGCAGTGAAGGCGGGGGGGAAAACAATGAGCAGTTCTTC. This codes for CASSEGGGENNEQFF.

The chain couples TRBV7-9 to TRBJ1-2, with D perhaps matching TRBD1 (5 bases). Germline CDR1 and CDR2: SEHNR and FQNEAQ (reference sequence). The CDR3 runs to 13 residues. The V end lost 5 bases, the J end lost 4 bases, and 11 bases lay between the germline ends. CDR3 nucleotides: TGTGCCAGCAGCCACGGACACCTCTATGGCTACACCTTC. Its protein is CASSHGHLYGYTF.

The rearrangement uses TRBV5-1 and TRBJ2-1, with TRBD2 matching 8 bases. The J segment lost 1 base and the V segment lost 6 bases, leaving 9 bases of the junction unmatched. Germline assignment: CDR1 SGHRS and CDR2 YFSETQ. This CDR3 spans 16 amino acids. The DNA of the CDR3 is TGCGCCAGCATCCTAGGTAGCGGGGAGTCCTACAATGAGCAGTTCTTC. Translating it yields CASILGSGESYNEQFF.

This chain connects TRBV19 to TRBJ2-1; 10 bases map to TRBD2. There are 14 residues in the CDR3. The ends lost 3 bases at V and 7 bases at J; junction bases unmatched: 3. Germline lookup yields CDR1 LNHDA and CDR2 SQIVND (reference sequence). CDR3 nucleotide sequence: TGTGCCAGTAGTATCCTAGCGGGAGAGAATGAGCAGTTCTTC. This sequence encodes CASSILAGENEQFF.

This clone was seen a handful of times. The chain joins TRBV7-2 to TRBJ1-1; no clear D gene. The CDR3 covers 14 residues. V lost 3 bases, J lost 6 bases, and 14 bases lay in between. Germline CDR1 SGHTA, CDR2 FQGNSA. Here the CDR3 reads CASSLAQRVAEAFF. As DNA, the CDR3 is TGTGCCAGCAGCTTGGCCCAACGGGTCGCTGAAGCTTTCTTT.

The rearrangement uses TRBV10-3 and TRBJ2-3; 11 nucleotides match TRBD1. This CDR3 has 19 amino acids. After removal of 6 bases from V and 0 bases from J, the junction contained 14 bases not matched to a gene. Germline lookup yields CDR1 ENHRY and CDR2 SYGVKD. CDR3 region: CAISRTGGPYYTSTDTQYF. DNA of the CDR3: TGTGCCATCAGCCGGACAGGGGGCCCGTATTATACTAGCACAGATACGCAGTATTTT.

The genes are TRBV7-2 and TRBJ1-3; D remains unclear. This CDR3 contains 15 residues. CDR1 and CDR2 from the germline V gene are SGHTA and FQGNSA. Trimming cost V 4 bases and J 3 bases, with 13 bases left between them. The CDR3 DNA reads TGTGCCAGCAGCTCAGGACCGGGAAATGGAAACACCATATATTTT. It yields the protein CASSSGPGNGNTIYF. Full variable domain (rest looked up from reference TRBV7-2 and TRBJ1-3): GAGVSQSPSNKVTEKGKDVELRCDPISGHTALYWYRQSLGQGLEFLIYFQGNSAPDKSGLPSDRFSAERTGGSVSTLTIQRTQQEDSAVYLCASSSGPGNGNTIYFGEGSWLTVV.

V gene TRBV6-5 combines with J gene TRBJ1-2, with TRBD1 identical over 7 bases. V lost 6 bases to trimming and J lost 7 bases; unmatched junction nucleotides: 5. This CDR3 is built from 12 residues. Germline loops: CDR1 MNHEY, CDR2 SVGAGI. CDR3 sequence reads: CASSQDRFGYTF. As DNA, the CDR3 is TGTGCCAGCAGCCAGGACAGGTTTGGCTACACCTTC.